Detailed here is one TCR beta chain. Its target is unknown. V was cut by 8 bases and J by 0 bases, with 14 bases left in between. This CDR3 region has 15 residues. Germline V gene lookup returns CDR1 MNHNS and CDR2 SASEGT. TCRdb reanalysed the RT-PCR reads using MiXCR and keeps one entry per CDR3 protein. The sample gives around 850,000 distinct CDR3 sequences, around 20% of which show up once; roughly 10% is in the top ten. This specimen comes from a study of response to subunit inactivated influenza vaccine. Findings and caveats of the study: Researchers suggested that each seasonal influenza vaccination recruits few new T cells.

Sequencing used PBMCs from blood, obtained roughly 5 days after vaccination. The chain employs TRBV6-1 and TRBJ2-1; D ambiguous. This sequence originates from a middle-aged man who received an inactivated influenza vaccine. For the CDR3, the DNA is TGTGCCAGCCGGGCCGCCCGGAGCTCCTACAATGAGCAGTTCTTC. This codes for CASRAARSSYNEQFF.